This TCR beta chain came from a study of T cells in Graves' hyperthyroidism and ophthalmopathy. Study as a whole: The initial diagnosis was the point when peripheral blood was collected, ahead of any treatment.

Amplification yielded TCR beta CDR3 regions, with RNA transcripts as the source. HTBI primers were the set used in a first-round RT-PCR of the TCR CDR3. Each CDR3 protein gets one entry after TCRdb re-called the multiplex PCR reads with MiXCR. The sample lists almost 250,000 distinct CDR3 sequences; approximately 23% were seen once. Comments on this clonotype: Its specificity is unknown.

Whole-study findings and limits: Blood also showed most of the thyroid clonotypes that were expanded above 0.001.

Every diagnosis used clinical symptoms, serum thyroxine and TRAb, thyroid ultrasound and orbital computed tomography. Sequencing was performed on blood. This receptor was obtained from a woman between 40 and 55 years old with Graves' ophthalmopathy.

The CDR3 loop is CASRTGLNQPQHF. In DNA form, the CDR3 reads TGTGCCAGTCGGACGGGTTTAAATCAGCCCCAGCATTTT. The chain is built from TRBV2 and TRBJ1-5; unclear D gene. Germline V CDR1 and CDR2: SNHLY, FYNNEI. This CDR3 contains 13 residues. With 9 bases removed from V and 4 bases from J, the gap between germline ends came to 13 bases. The full variable domain, rest sourced from reference TRBV2 and TRBJ1-5, is EPEVTQTPSHQVTQMGQEVILRCVPISNHLYFYWYRQILGQKVEFLVSFYNNEISEKSEIFDDQFSVERPDGSNFTLKIRSTKLEDSAMYFCASRTGLNQPQHFGDGTRLSIL.